Shown below are 25 T cell receptor beta chains from a single sample sequenced in a study of graft-versus-host responses after intestinal transplantation. Data came from immunoSEQ multiplex PCR; TCRdb stores just in-frame clones and leaves some out. Among under 50,000 clones, roughly 89% were seen once, and the ten largest hold 7.1%. The specimen was PBMCs, collected roughly 270 days after transplant. These receptors were taken from a human patient who received an intestinal transplant, so some T cells may come from the graft donor.

This chain joins TRBV4-2 and TRBJ2-3; 12 nucleotides line up with TRBD2. CDR1 and CDR2 from the germline V gene are LGHNA and YNFKEQ. J lost 6 bases, V lost 1 base, and 8 bases had no gene match. The CDR3 has 17 residues. The CDR3 DNA sequence: TGTGCCAGCAGCCAAGCGCTAGCGGGGGGGGGACCGGATACGCAGTATTTT. Encoded protein: CASSQALAGGGPDTQYF.

The chain is built from TRBV4-1 and TRBJ2-7; TRBD2 aligns across 10 bases. The CDR3 spans 15 residues. Germline CDR1 reads MGHRA; CDR2 reads YSYEKL. Unmatched junction bases numbered 8, after V lost 2 bases and J lost 7 bases. CDR3 sequence (DNA): TGCGCCAGCAGCCAACTAGCGGGGGCCCATAATGAGCAGTACTTC. This sequence encodes CASSQLAGAHNEQYF.

This chain connects TRBV29-1 to TRBJ2-1, with unresolved D. V was trimmed by 7 bases and J by 3 bases, leaving 13 bases between them. CDR1 is SQVTM, CDR2 ANQGSEA, per germline. The CDR3 runs to 13 residues. Written as DNA, the CDR3 is TGCAGCGGCAAGCCGGGCCACTACAATGAGCAGTTCTTC. Its protein product is CSGKPGHYNEQFF.

As DNA, the CDR3 is TGTGCCAGCAGTCCAGAAGGGGAGATAGATACGCAGTATTTT. This encodes CASSPEGEIDTQYF. The chain employs TRBV9 and TRBJ2-3; the D gene could be TRBD1 or TRBD2 (5 bases each). Trimming took off 5 bases at V and 5 bases at J, with 15 bases between the two ends. Per the germline V gene, CDR1 is SGDLS and CDR2 is YYNGEE. CDR3 length: 14 residues.

The chain uses TRBV5-4 and TRBJ2-7, with a possible D match to TRBD1 (5 bases). The CDR3 consists of 16 residues. Trimming left V 0 bases short and J 2 bases short, with 15 bases between. Germline V gene data show CDR1 as SGHNT and CDR2 as YYREEE (reference sequence). The CDR3 here is CASSLAGQGATYEQYF. For the CDR3, the DNA is TGTGCCAGCAGCTTGGCCGGCCAGGGTGCTACCTACGAGCAGTACTTC.

The V call is TRBV6-1, the J call TRBJ1-5; D is ambiguous. The V gene lost 10 bases and the J gene lost 3 bases, with 16 bases spanning the gap. Germline V CDR1 and CDR2: MNHNS, SASEGT. This CDR3 is 14 amino acids long. CDR3 bases: TGTGCCACCAGCCATCGGCTGAACAATCAGCCCCAGCATTTT. It yields the protein CATSHRLNNQPQHF.

The gene calls are TRBV14 and TRBJ1-2; D is possibly TRBD1 (6 bases). V dropped 3 bases and J dropped 6 bases, with 8 bases sitting between them. The CDR3 spans 12 residues. Germline CDR1 reads SGHDN; CDR2 reads FVKESK. In DNA form, the CDR3 reads TGTGCCAGCAGCCAGTCAGGGGATGGCTACACCTTC. Residues: CASSQSGDGYTF.

The V gene is TRBV2, the J gene TRBJ2-2, with D unresolved. V was trimmed by 2 bases and J by 7 bases, leaving 8 bases between them. The germline CDR1 and CDR2 sequences are SNHLY and FYNNEI. The CDR3 consists of 13 residues. CDR3 bases: TGTGCCAGCAGTGAATCGCGCCTCGGGGAGCTGTTTTTT. Protein: CASSESRLGELFF.

J is TRBJ2-2 and V is TRBV18; D tentatively reads TRBD1 or TRBD2 (5 bases each). CDR1 is KGHSH, CDR2 LQKENI, per germline. This CDR3 contains 15 residues. With 7 bases removed from V and 6 bases from J, the gap between germline ends came to 18 bases. CDR3 DNA sequence: TGTGCCAGCTGGGACCCGTGGTTGGAGTCCGGGGAGCTGTTTTTT. As protein: CASWDPWLESGELFF.

The CDR3 nucleotides read TGTGCCAGCAGCCTATTAGCGGGGGGGCCGTCAGATACGCAGTATTTT. This encodes CASSLLAGGPSDTQYF. This chain links TRBV11-3 with TRBJ2-3; TRBD2 agrees at 11 bases. Trimming removed 5 bases from V and 4 bases from J; junction bases left unmatched: 8. This CDR3 has 16 amino acids. Germline V CDR1 and CDR2: SGHNT, YENEEA. Combining the CDR3 with reference TRBV11-3 and TRBJ2-3 gives the whole variable domain EAGVVQSPRYKIIEKKQPVAFWCNPISGHNTLYWYLQNLGQGPELLIRYENEEAVDDSQLPKDRFSAERLKGVDSTLKIQPAELGDSAVYLCASSLLAGGPSDTQYFGPGTRLTVL.

J is TRBJ2-3 and V is TRBV9; D is uncertain. Germline CDR1 SGDLS, CDR2 YYNGEE. The V gene lost 1 base and the J gene lost 2 bases, with 5 bases spanning the gap. The CDR3 has 13 residues. The CDR3: CASSVRFTDTQYF. For the CDR3, the DNA is TGTGCCAGCAGCGTAAGGTTCACAGATACGCAGTATTTT.

J is TRBJ1-1 and V is TRBV29-1; D gene ambiguous. CDR1 and CDR2 from the germline V gene are SQVTM and ANQGSEA. CDR3 length equals 9 residues. The CDR3 is CTTVTEAFF. The CDR3 DNA follows: TGCACTACCGTTACTGAAGCTTTCTTT.

This sequence joins TRBV7-9 and TRBJ2-1, with D unclear. This CDR3 comprises 13 residues. V lost 2 bases to trimming and J lost 6 bases, with 8 bases between them. CDR1 and CDR2 (germline): SEHNR, FQNEAQ (reference sequence). The CDR3 sequence: CASSLQRSNEQFF. DNA for the CDR3: TGTGCCAGCAGCTTACAAAGAAGCAATGAGCAGTTCTTC.

This chain joins TRBV19 and TRBJ1-5; weak D call: TRBD1 (5 bases). The CDR3 runs 15 residues. Per the germline V gene, CDR1 is LNHDA and CDR2 is SQIVND (reference sequence). Trimming took 2 bases from V and 3 from J, leaving 11 bases between them. In nucleotides, the CDR3 is TGTGCCAGTAGTATAATAACAGGTCTCAATCAGCCCCAGCATTTT. Amino acids: CASSIITGLNQPQHF.

This sequence joins TRBV5-8 and TRBJ1-1; D not resolved. V gave up 3 bases and J gave up 0 bases, with 9 bases separating them. The CDR3 is made up of 14 amino acids. The germline CDR1 and CDR2 sequences are SGHTS and YDEGEE. The CDR3 loop is CASSSTRLNTEAFF. The CDR3 DNA follows: TGTGCCAGCAGCTCAACCCGTTTGAACACTGAAGCTTTCTTT.

This clone was recorded once. The chain has TRBV6-1 and TRBJ2-1; 12 nucleotides line up with TRBD2. CDR3 length: 15 residues. Germline assignment: CDR1 MNHNS and CDR2 SASEGT. V gave up 6 bases and J gave up 6 bases; unmatched junction bases: 6. CDR3 nucleotides: TGTGCCAGCAGGGCTCTAGCGGGGGGGTCCAATGAGCAGTTCTTC. The encoded protein is CASRALAGGSNEQFF.

Remarks on this clone: Other DNA sequences in the sample encode the same CDR3. V gene TRBV7-9 combines with J gene TRBJ2-3, with 13 bases lining up with TRBD2. V lost 1 base and J lost 7; bases outside the gene matches: 11. The length of the CDR3 is 18 residues. Germline lookup yields CDR1 SEHNR and CDR2 FQNEAQ (reference sequence). The CDR3 DNA reads as TGTGCCAGCAGCTTAGGATCCCCCCGACTAGCGGGGGGACATACGCAGTATTTT. Translated: CASSLGSPRLAGGHTQYF.

The chain recombines TRBV7-3 with TRBJ2-2; 8 bases are shared with TRBD1. Germline V gives CDR1 SGHTA, CDR2 FQGTGA. The length of the CDR3 is 16 residues. Trimming removed 0 bases from V and 7 bases from J; junction bases left unmatched: 7. CDR3 sequence (DNA): TGTGCCAGCAGCTTAACTGCAGGGGGCTACATCGGGGAGCTGTTTTTT. This sequence encodes CASSLTAGGYIGELFF.

The chain uses TRBV11-3 and TRBJ2-4; perhaps D is TRBD1 or TRBD2 (7 bases each). Germline CDR1 reads SGHNT; CDR2 reads YENEEA. V was shortened by 3 bases and J by 6 bases, with 18 bases between the two germline ends. This CDR3 region has 16 residues. The CDR3 coding sequence is TGTGCCAGCAGCTTCGAGGGAGGGGGCGGCCGAAACATTCAGTACTTC. This codes for CASSFEGGGGRNIQYF.

The chain couples TRBV2 to TRBJ2-5; a weak D match, TRBD1 (6 bases). The CDR3 length is 12 residues. The ends were cut back, 7 bases at V and 4 bases at J, with 10 bases in the middle. Germline CDR1 SNHLY, CDR2 FYNNEI. The CDR3 coding sequence is TGTGCCAGCAAGGGGGACCGAGAGACCCAGTACTTC. Translating gives CASKGDRETQYF.

The chain joins TRBV7-3 to TRBJ2-7; TRBD2 matches 7 bases. CDR3 length: 11 amino acids. Germline CDR1 reads SGHTA; CDR2 reads FQGTGA. The V gene end was trimmed by 4 bases and the J gene end by 7 bases; junction bases not matched to a gene: 1. CDR3 loop: CASSSGGEQYF. Here the CDR3 DNA reads TGTGCCAGCAGCTCGGGAGGAGAGCAGTACTTC.

The CDR3 bases are TGTGCCAGTAGTATAGCGGGAGGTCCTAGAGGCTACACCTTC. This codes for CASSIAGGPRGYTF. The V gene is TRBV19, the J gene TRBJ1-2; no clear D. The CDR3 totals 14 residues. V dropped 1 base and J dropped 8 bases, with 14 bases sitting between them. Germline V gene lookup returns CDR1 LNHDA and CDR2 SQIVND (reference sequence).

V and J are TRBV5-5 and TRBJ2-7; the match to TRBD2 covers 8 bases. Germline trimming cut 6 bases from V and 1 base from J; bases unmatched to any gene: 9. CDR1 and CDR2 from the germline V gene are SGHKS and YYEKEE (reference sequence). This CDR3 has 15 residues. CDR3: CASTDTSGASYEQYF. As DNA, the CDR3 is TGTGCCAGCACCGATACTAGCGGAGCGTCCTACGAGCAGTACTTC.

Points on this clone: The junction shows a germline mismatch at one end, possibly a read error. This rearrangement joins TRBV2 to TRBJ1-2; TRBD1 matches at 9 bases. This CDR3 is 12 amino acids long. Germline loops: CDR1 SNHLY, CDR2 FYNNEI. This CDR3 is CASSPGQGSFLF. DNA of the CDR3: TGTGCCAGCAGTCCAGGACAGGGGAGTTTCCTCTTC.

The genes are TRBV11-3 and TRBJ1-1; 11 bases line up with TRBD1. The V segment lost 4 bases and the J segment 4 bases; nucleotides outside the gene matches: 2. The V gene's germline CDR1 is SGHNT and CDR2 YENEEA. CDR3 length: 14 residues. The CDR3: CASSSGQGATEAFF. The DNA for the CDR3 is TGTGCCAGCAGCTCCGGACAGGGGGCCACTGAAGCTTTCTTT.